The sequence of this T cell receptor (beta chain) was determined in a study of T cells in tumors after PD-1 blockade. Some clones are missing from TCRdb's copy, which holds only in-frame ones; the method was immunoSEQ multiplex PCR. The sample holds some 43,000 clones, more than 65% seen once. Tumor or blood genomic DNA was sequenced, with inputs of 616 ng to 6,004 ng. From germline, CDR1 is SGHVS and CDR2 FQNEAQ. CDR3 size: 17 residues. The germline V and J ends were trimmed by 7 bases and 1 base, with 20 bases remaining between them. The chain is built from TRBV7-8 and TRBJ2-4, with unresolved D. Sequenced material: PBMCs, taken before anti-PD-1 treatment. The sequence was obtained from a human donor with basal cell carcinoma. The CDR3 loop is CASTPPVNSRAKNIQYF. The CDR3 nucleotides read TGTGCCAGCACTCCTCCGGTTAATTCCCGTGCCAAAAACATTCAGTACTTC.